This TCR beta chain comes out of a study of blood T cell repertoires in COVID-19. The table came from immunoSEQ multiplex PCR; TCRdb's copy has only in-frame clones and leaves some out. The table shows some 670,000 clones, with 85% to 90% occurring only once. In its sample, this clone was seen a few times. This sequence originates from a woman under 30 with acute or convalescent COVID-19. Sequenced sample: peripheral blood.

The DNA for the CDR3 is TGCGCCAGCAGCCCGGGACAGGGGGCGGAAGGCTACACCTTC. It yields the protein CASSPGQGAEGYTF. This chain connects TRBV4-1 to TRBJ1-2; TRBD1 agrees at 12 bases. V lost 4 bases and J lost 8; bases outside the gene matches: 5. Germline loops: CDR1 MGHRA, CDR2 YSYEKL. The CDR3 runs to 14 residues.